These 26 T cell receptor beta chains were all obtained from the same sample, sequenced in a study of OX40 agonist ivuxolimab in advanced cancers. Assay used: immunoSEQ multiplex PCR; TCRdb lists only in-frame clones, some missing. Here the sample spans tens of thousands of clones, around 92% being singletons. The sample here was CD4+ or CD8+ T cells sorted from blood, taken in a trial of the OX40 agonist ivuxolimab. The receptors here all came from an adult with an advanced solid tumor such as melanoma, head and neck, liver or kidney cancer.

This chain links TRBV5-4 with TRBJ2-7; TRBD1 is a possible D gene (5 bases). V was trimmed by 4 bases and J by 7 bases, leaving 15 bases between them. The CDR3 sequence is 13 residues long. The germline V gene has CDR1 SGHNT and CDR2 YYREEE (reference sequence). In DNA, the CDR3 is TGTGCCAGCAGCCTTATAGGGGCGCGAGAGCAGTACGTC. Translation gives CASSLIGAREQYV.

This clone came up a few times. The gene calls are TRBV19 and TRBJ2-1, with a weak D call TRBD2 (6 bases). V dropped 6 bases and J dropped 6 bases, with 15 bases sitting between them. The CDR3 totals 14 residues. Germline assignment: CDR1 LNHDA and CDR2 SQIVND (reference sequence). The CDR3 DNA sequence: TGTGCCAGTAGATTCGGAGGGCCAACCAATGAGCAGTTCTTC. This gives the protein CASRFGGPTNEQFF. The full variable domain, completed using reference TRBV19 and TRBJ2-1, is DGGITQSPKYLFRKEGQNVTLSCEQNLNHDAMYWYRQDPGQGLRLIYYSQIVNDFQKGDIAEGYSVSREKKESFPLTVTSAQKNPTAFYLCASRFGGPTNEQFFGPGTRLTVL.

The chain links TRBV4-3 to TRBJ2-1; 8 nucleotides align to TRBD2. Germline V CDR1 and CDR2: LGHNA, YSLEER. The J segment lost 5 bases and the V segment lost 4 bases, leaving 13 bases of the junction unmatched. CDR3 length equals 17 residues. CDR3 sequence reads: CASSPKDGLAVNNEQFF. For the CDR3, the DNA is TGCGCCAGCAGCCCTAAGGACGGACTAGCAGTCAACAATGAGCAGTTCTTC.

This sequence joins TRBV7-9 and TRBJ1-2; the match to TRBD1 covers 7 bases. Germline V gene data show CDR1 as SEHNR and CDR2 as FQNEAQ (reference sequence). This CDR3 contains 15 residues. Trimming removed 5 bases from V and 6 bases from J; junction bases left unmatched: 12. The CDR3: CASSTRDSFMDGYTF. CDR3 DNA: TGTGCCAGCAGCACCCGGGACAGCTTTATGGATGGCTACACCTTC.

CDR3 coding DNA: TGCGCCAGCAGCGAGATAGCGGGAGGCTACAATGAGCAGTTCTTC. It encodes CASSEIAGGYNEQFF. The chain links TRBV10-2 to TRBJ2-1, with 10 bases aligning to TRBD2. The trim removed 6 bases at V and 3 bases at J, leaving 5 bases unmatched. The CDR3 extends over 15 amino acids. Per germline, CDR1 WSHSY and CDR2 SAAADI.

The chain combines TRBV7-6 with TRBJ1-5; TRBD1 matches 7 bases. In germline, CDR1 is SGHVS, CDR2 FNYEAQ. CDR3 size: 20 residues. V shed 5 bases and J 1 base; nucleotides not matched to a gene: 20. The CDR3: CASSVSQRGPGKWSNQPQHF. The CDR3 nucleotides are TGTGCCAGCAGCGTGAGCCAGAGGGGGCCGGGGAAGTGGAGCAATCAGCCCCAGCATTTT. Full variable domain (rest looked up from reference TRBV7-6 and TRBJ1-5): GAGVSQSPRYKVTKRGQDVALRCDPISGHVSLYWYRQALGQGPEFLTYFNYEAQQDKSGLPNDRFSAERPEGSISTLTIQRTEQRDSAMYRCASSVSQRGPGKWSNQPQHFGDGTRLSIL.

The gene calls are TRBV2 and TRBJ2-3; D gene ambiguous. This CDR3 has 14 amino acids. V was clipped by 6 bases and J by 2 bases, with 12 bases between them. Germline CDR1 reads SNHLY; CDR2 reads FYNNEI. This CDR3 reads CASSPTRYTDTQYF. The CDR3 DNA is TGTGCCAGCAGCCCCACGAGATACACAGATACGCAGTATTTT.

The chain combines TRBV5-4 with TRBJ1-2; possibly TRBD1 for D (5 bases). The germline gives CDR1 SGHNT, CDR2 YYREEE (reference sequence). The CDR3 loop spans 16 amino acids. With 2 bases removed from V and 8 bases from J, the gap between germline ends came to 22 bases. CDR3 in DNA: TGTGCCAGCAGCTTAGGGCAGGGTAGGGTTCTGCGGGGCTACACCTTC. Translation: CASSLGQGRVLRGYTF.

The CDR3 region is CASSGSRGTARTF. In nucleotides, the CDR3 is TGTGCCAGCAGTGGATCCCGGGGGACCGCGAGGACCTTC. V usage is TRBV28 and J usage is TRBJ1-2, with a weak D call TRBD1 (5 bases). The CDR3 is made up of 13 amino acids. Germline V gene sequence: CDR1 MDHEN, CDR2 SYDVKM. Trimming removed 5 bases from V and 14 bases from J, with 21 bases in between.

The chain carries TRBV4-1 and TRBJ1-1; D may be TRBD1 (5 bases). The CDR3 covers 16 residues. Germline V gene sequence: CDR1 MGHRA, CDR2 YSYEKL. V was shortened by 4 bases and J by 3 bases, with 18 bases between the two germline ends. The chain's CDR3 is CASSPFEGTVHTEAFF. The CDR3 bases are TGCGCCAGCAGCCCTTTCGAGGGGACGGTCCACACTGAAGCTTTCTTT.

The chain carries TRBV7-2 and TRBJ2-5; D uncertain. Germline V CDR1 and CDR2: SGHTA, FQGNSA. Between the trimmed V and J ends, which lost 8 bases and 4 bases, there was a span of 17 bases. There are 14 residues in the CDR3. The CDR3 DNA sequence: TGTGCCAGCGTTCCGTGGGAAATAGGAGAGACCCAGTACTTC. Its translation: CASVPWEIGETQYF.

The V and J genes are TRBV27 and TRBJ1-1, with D perhaps matching TRBD1 (6 bases). Germline CDR1 reads MNHEY; CDR2 reads SMNVEV (reference sequence). There are 13 residues in the CDR3. Trimming removed 5 bases from V and 8 bases from J, with 15 bases in between. The CDR3 spells CASSLTGSPEAFF. CDR3 sequence (DNA): TGTGCCAGCAGTCTCACAGGGTCCCCGGAAGCTTTCTTT.

The V gene is TRBV28, the J gene TRBJ2-1, with D perhaps TRBD1 or TRBD2 (5 bases each). Per germline, CDR1 MDHEN and CDR2 SYDVKM. The CDR3 spans 15 residues. The V gene lost 6 bases and the J gene lost 9 bases, with 21 bases spanning the gap. The CDR3 here is CASRYRPGSGGEQFF. The CDR3 nucleotides read TGTGCCAGCAGGTACAGGCCGGGATCTGGGGGTGAGCAGTTCTTC.

The genes are TRBV5-5 and TRBJ2-7; a weak D match, TRBD2 (5 bases). This CDR3 spans 14 amino acids. With 0 bases removed from V and 7 bases from J, the gap between germline ends came to 14 bases. Germline V gene sequence: CDR1 SGHKS, CDR2 YYEKEE (reference sequence). The CDR3 region has the DNA TGTGCCAGCAGCTTGGCACCGCCACGCGGGGAGCAGTACTTC. Amino acid sequence: CASSLAPPRGEQYF.

The chain links TRBV9 to TRBJ2-2; TRBD2 might be the D (5 bases). CDR3 length: 14 amino acids. Trimming stripped 3 bases from V and 2 bases from J, with 8 bases between. From germline, CDR1 is SGDLS and CDR2 YYNGEE. The CDR3 loop is CASSGGLNTGELFF. CDR3 nucleotides: TGTGCCAGCAGCGGAGGGCTTAACACCGGGGAGCTGTTTTTT.

The V and J genes are TRBV2 and TRBJ2-1; D gene unclear. CDR1 SNHLY and CDR2 FYNNEI come from the germline V gene. The CDR3 totals 13 residues. V gave up 5 bases and J gave up 3 bases, with 8 bases separating them. CDR3 residues: CASSNTDYNEQFF. The CDR3 DNA follows: TGTGCCAGCAGTAACACGGACTACAATGAGCAGTTCTTC.

The chain has TRBV21-1 and TRBJ2-7. TRBV21-1 is a known pseudogene. This CDR3 comprises 11 residues. The chain's CDR3 is CASSKASEQYV. The CDR3 coding sequence is TGTGCCAGCAGCAAAGCGTCCGAGCAGTACGTC.

The rearrangement links TRBV19 to TRBJ1-5; D perhaps matches TRBD1 (6 bases). This CDR3 spans 14 amino acids. Germline-derived CDR1 and CDR2 are LNHDA and SQIVND (reference sequence). Trimming took 1 base from V and 6 from J, leaving 10 bases between them. CDR3 DNA sequence: TGTGCCAGTAGTATAGGGGGGCTGGGTCAGCCCCAGCATTTT. This encodes CASSIGGLGQPQHF.

J is TRBJ1-5 and V is TRBV19; D is possibly TRBD1 (5 bases). The V and J ends lost 10 bases and 0 bases respectively, with 22 bases between them. Germline CDR1 and CDR2: LNHDA and SQIVND (reference sequence). The CDR3 sequence is 17 residues long. The CDR3 nucleotides read TGTGCCACCGAGGCGGGGGATAAGCCTTATAGCAATCAGCCCCAGCATTTT. Protein sequence: CATEAGDKPYSNQPQHF.

This clone occurred once. This chain uses TRBV7-2 with TRBJ1-2, with TRBD1 matching 7 bases. The CDR3 covers 16 residues. Looked up from germline, CDR1 is SGHTA and CDR2 is FQGNSA. V was pared by 5 bases and J by 1 base, with 10 bases of the junction left unmatched. The CDR3 DNA reads TGTGCCAGCAGCCCCAGGGGGTACGGATATAACTATGGCTACACCTTC. It encodes CASSPRGYGYNYGYTF.

This clone was found once. For the CDR3, the DNA is TGTGCCAGCAGCGCCCGGACAGTAAACACAGATACGCAGTATTTT. It is translated as CASSARTVNTDTQYF. The chain has TRBV9 and TRBJ2-3, with D tentatively TRBD1 (6 bases). CDR1 and CDR2 (germline): SGDLS, YYNGEE. This CDR3 contains 15 residues. V was shortened by 3 bases and J by 2 bases, with 13 bases between the two germline ends.

The chain recombines TRBV28 with TRBJ2-3; tentatively, D is TRBD1 (6 bases). CDR1 and CDR2 (germline): MDHEN, SYDVKM. V lost 5 bases and J 0 bases, leaving 18 bases between the germline ends. The CDR3 extends over 17 amino acids. The CDR3 loop reads CASSPTGVSHSTDTQYF. The CDR3 DNA sequence: TGTGCCAGCAGTCCGACAGGAGTCAGCCATAGCACAGATACGCAGTATTTT.

The chain employs TRBV7-6 and TRBJ2-7; D may be TRBD1 or TRBD2 (5 bases each). CDR1 is SGHVS, CDR2 FNYEAQ, per germline. V lost 1 base and J 7 bases, leaving 14 bases between the germline ends. The CDR3 contains 14 residues. The CDR3 DNA reads as TGTGCCAGCAGCTTAGGATCCGGGGCGAGAGAGCAGTACTTC. Translated: CASSLGSGAREQYF.

This chain connects TRBV9 to TRBJ1-2, with no clear D. V was pared by 6 bases and J by 4 bases, with 10 bases between. CDR3 size: 12 residues. Germline V gene sequence: CDR1 SGDLS, CDR2 YYNGEE. The CDR3 sequence: CASKGRPYGYTF. CDR3 sequence (DNA): TGTGCCAGCAAGGGCAGGCCCTATGGCTACACCTTC.

V is TRBV27 and J is TRBJ2-1; D gene ambiguous. V was pared by 3 bases and J by 5 bases, with 8 bases between. Germline V gene data show CDR1 as MNHEY and CDR2 as SMNVEV (reference sequence). CDR3 size: 13 residues. The CDR3 DNA sequence: TGTGCCAGCAGTTTCGTGGCTGACAATGAGCAGTTCTTC. It yields the protein CASSFVADNEQFF.

This clone was detected once. V usage is TRBV5-1 and J usage is TRBJ2-3, with D possibly matching TRBD2 (6 bases). The CDR3 contains 12 residues. V was cut by 3 bases and J by 6 bases, with 8 bases left in between. Germline assignment: CDR1 SGHRS and CDR2 YFSETQ. CDR3 amino acids: CASSSRGDTQYF. The DNA for the CDR3 is TGCGCCAGCAGCTCCCGGGGGGATACGCAGTATTTT.